This T cell receptor (beta chain) was captured by sequencing in a study of blood T cell repertoires in COVID-19. Study-level information: Specimens from acute and convalescent COVID-19 originated in the United States, Italy and Spain. Sample material is recorded as cDNA or gDNA derived from T cells, B-cell-depleted T cells, or PBMCs.

As originally analysed: Amplification from reference gene primers served as the basis for estimated nucleated cell counts. Produced via immunoSEQ multiplex PCR; TCRdb's table is partial and in-frame only. The DNA was the basis for D and trimming; V, J and clone size are from that table. The sample lists some 210,000 clones; roughly 81% were seen once. Germline lookup yields CDR1 LNHDA and CDR2 SQIVND (reference sequence). This CDR3 is 15 amino acids long. V was cut by 3 bases and J by 6 bases, with 12 bases left in between. This rearrangement joins TRBV19 to TRBJ1-6; no clear D. This TCR was sampled from a woman aged 45-65 years with active or convalescent COVID-19. The specimen was peripheral blood. CDR3 DNA: TGTGCCAGTAGTATTGCGGCAGATCCTAATTCACCCCTCCACTTT. Protein product: CASSIAADPNSPLHF. Complete variable domain (other parts from reference TRBV19 and TRBJ1-6): DGGITQSPKYLFRKEGQNVTLSCEQNLNHDAMYWYRQDPGQGLRLIYYSQIVNDFQKGDIAEGYSVSREKKESFPLTVTSAQKNPTAFYLCASSIAADPNSPLHFGNGTRLTVT.